The 20 T cell receptor beta chains presented below share a single source sample, sequenced in a study of shared clonotypes between healthy human individuals. CD45RO negativity and positive selection for CCR7 defined naive CD8 cells, a population that excluded terminally differentiated effector memory CD45RA+ cells. Some clones are missing from TCRdb's copy, which holds only in-frame ones; the method was immunoSEQ multiplex PCR. The sample has around 2.1 million clones, about 92% seen once. What was sequenced was naive CD8+ T cells from PBMCs. These receptors came from a man between 18 and 29 years old in good health. Some clones in this sample may be carry-over from other donors' samples.

The CDR3 is CASSPVWVAGPRETQYF. CDR3 DNA: TGTGCCAGCAGTCCCGTTTGGGTAGCGGGCCCTCGGGAGACCCAGTACTTC. The chain has TRBV27 and TRBJ2-5, with TRBD2 matching over 7 bases. The trim removed 5 bases at V and 5 bases at J, leaving 17 bases unmatched. CDR1 is MNHEY, CDR2 SMNVEV, per germline (reference sequence). The CDR3 is 17 residues long.

The chain joins TRBV29-1 to TRBJ2-7; TRBD1 matches 8 bases. Germline V lookup: CDR1 SQVTM, CDR2 ANQGSEA. Trimming removed 7 bases from V and 6 bases from J; junction bases left unmatched: 5. This CDR3 region has 11 residues. DNA for the CDR3: TGCAGCGGGAGACAGGGGCGCGAGCAGTACTTC. It encodes CSGRQGREQYF.

The chain has TRBV10-3 and TRBJ1-3; 7 positions agree with TRBD1. Per the germline V gene, CDR1 is ENHRY and CDR2 is SYGVKD. The CDR3 extends over 17 amino acids. After removal of 8 bases from V and 4 bases from J, the junction contained 17 bases not matched to a gene. As DNA, the CDR3 is TGTGCCATCCTGGGGGATGTAAAGGGGGCGATCGGAAACACCATATATTTT. Protein: CAILGDVKGAIGNTIYF.

The rearrangement joins TRBV27 to TRBJ2-3; D uncertain. The germline V and J ends were trimmed by 0 bases and 2 bases, with 12 bases remaining between them. Germline V gives CDR1 MNHEY, CDR2 SMNVEV (reference sequence). This CDR3 contains 16 residues. As DNA, the CDR3 is TGTGCCAGCAGTTTATCGGCCGGGTCTAACACAGATACGCAGTATTTT. Translated: CASSLSAGSNTDTQYF.

The chain has TRBV5-6 and TRBJ2-7, with TRBD2 matching 11 bases. The V and J ends lost 4 bases and 8 bases, in that order; junction bases with no gene match: 5. Germline V gene lookup returns CDR1 SGHDT and CDR2 YYEEEE. This CDR3 is built from 13 residues. The chain's CDR3 is CASSVGTSGKQYF. CDR3 nucleotides: TGTGCCAGCAGCGTCGGGACTAGCGGCAAGCAGTACTTC.

This chain uses TRBV27 with TRBJ2-3; TRBD2 aligns across 9 bases. This CDR3 contains 16 residues. The V gene end was trimmed by 1 base and the J gene end by 5 bases; junction bases not matched to a gene: 7. Looked up from germline, CDR1 is MNHEY and CDR2 is SMNVEV (reference sequence). The CDR3 DNA is TGTGCCAGCAGTTTATTGTTAGCGGGAGCCCAAGATACGCAGTATTTT. It encodes CASSLLLAGAQDTQYF.

Notes on this clone: This may be a read error: a much more frequent sequence differs by one nucleotide. The CDR3 DNA reads TGTGCCAGCAGTTTAGGCCAGACCTACGAGCAGTACTTC. Translated: CASSLGQTYEQYF. V usage is TRBV27 and J usage is TRBJ2-5, with D hard to call. The J call is uncertain, as TRBJ2-7 better fits the DNA end. The CDR3 covers 13 residues. Germline lookup yields CDR1 MNHEY and CDR2 SMNVEV (reference sequence).

This chain uses TRBV29-1 with TRBJ2-5; possibly TRBD2 for D (5 bases). The V and J ends lost 3 bases and 7 bases respectively, with 18 bases between them. This CDR3 has 14 amino acids. The V gene's germline CDR1 is SQVTM and CDR2 ANQGSEA. The CDR3 DNA reads TGCAGCGTTGACGGGCTAGCTGGCATCGGGACCCAGTACTTC. Translating gives CSVDGLAGIGTQYF.

The chain recombines TRBV20-1 with TRBJ2-7, with D perhaps matching TRBD2 (5 bases). Looked up from germline, CDR1 is DFQATT and CDR2 is SNEGSKA (reference sequence). The CDR3 runs to 10 residues. The V end lost 5 bases, the J end lost 8 bases, and 10 bases lay between the germline ends. CDR3 region: CSAPTGKQYF. CDR3 DNA: TGCAGTGCTCCAACGGGAAAGCAGTACTTC.

The V call is TRBV5-1, the J call TRBJ1-1, with D maybe TRBD1 (5 bases). The length of the CDR3 is 11 residues. Trimming removed 4 bases at V and 11 bases at J, with 12 bases between. Germline V CDR1 and CDR2: SGHRS, YFSETQ. The DNA of the CDR3 is TGCGCCAGCAGCCCCGGGACGGACGCTTTCTTT. It encodes CASSPGTDAFF. Full variable domain (remainder filled in from reference TRBV5-1 and TRBJ1-1): KAGVTQTPRYLIKTRGQQVTLSCSPISGHRSVSWYQQTPGQGLQFLFEYFSETQRNKGNFPGRFSGRQFSNSRSEMNVSTLELGDSALYLCASSPGTDAFFGQGTRLTVV.

Remarks on this clone: Other DNA sequences from this sample encode an identical CDR3 as well. The chain is built from TRBV29-1 and TRBJ2-1, with D possibly TRBD2 on 6 matching bases. The CDR3 spans 11 residues. Trimming removed 0 bases at V and 9 bases at J, with 6 bases between. The V gene's germline CDR1 is SQVTM and CDR2 ANQGSEA. The CDR3 bases are TGCAGCGTTGAAGAGGAGGGTGAGCAGTTCTTC. This translates into CSVEEEGEQFF.

The sample holds one count of this clone. The CDR3 loop is CASSWTGNSPLGTETQYF. The CDR3 coding sequence is TGCGCCAGCAGCTGGACGGGTAATTCCCCTTTGGGGACAGAGACCCAGTACTTC. J is TRBJ2-5 and V is TRBV5-1; D tentatively reads TRBD1 or TRBD2 (5 bases each). Trimming left V 3 bases short and J 4 bases short, with 25 bases between. The CDR3 has 18 amino acids. Per germline, CDR1 SGHRS and CDR2 YFSETQ.

The genes are TRBV11-2 and TRBJ2-3, with D perhaps TRBD1 (6 bases). Germline assignment: CDR1 SGHAT and CDR2 FQNNGV. Trimming shortened V by 5 bases and J by 0 bases, and 9 bases separated the two germline ends. This CDR3 region has 14 residues. This chain's CDR3 is CASSLDRSTDTQYF. The DNA of the CDR3 is TGTGCCAGCAGCCTGGACAGAAGCACAGATACGCAGTATTTT.

The chain uses TRBV9 and TRBJ1-1; D not resolved. The CDR3 sequence is 15 residues long. Germline V gene sequence: CDR1 SGDLS, CDR2 YYNGEE. V lost 0 bases, J lost 10 bases, and 19 bases lay in between. The CDR3 bases are TGTGCCAGCAGCGTAGTTCCCGGGGATAAAGTTGGAGCTTTCTTT. This gives the protein CASSVVPGDKVGAFF.

The V gene is TRBV13, the J gene TRBJ1-2; no definite D call. The germline CDR1 and CDR2 sequences are PRHDT and FYEKMQ (reference sequence). The CDR3 runs to 14 residues. Trimming left V 5 bases short and J 4 bases short, with 14 bases between. The CDR3 nucleotides read TGTGCCAGCAGCCCCGAGGTGTCTGTCTATGGCTACACCTTC. This sequence encodes CASSPEVSVYGYTF.

This clone was counted a single time. The CDR3 is CASSFAGTIKGYTF. In DNA form, the CDR3 reads TGTGCCAGCAGCTTTGCAGGGACAATTAAGGGCTACACCTTC. V gene TRBV7-8 combines with J gene TRBJ1-2; maybe TRBD1 (6 bases). The CDR3 totals 14 residues. Per germline, CDR1 SGHVS and CDR2 FQNEAQ. V was trimmed by 3 bases and J by 8 bases, leaving 16 bases between them.

On this clone itself: The sample holds other DNA sequences that translate to the same CDR3. V gene TRBV5-1 combines with J gene TRBJ2-7, with D possibly being TRBD2 (5 bases). The CDR3 is made up of 12 amino acids. Germline lookup yields CDR1 SGHRS and CDR2 YFSETQ. V lost 2 bases to trimming and J lost 3 bases, with 6 bases between them. The CDR3 DNA sequence: TGCGCCAGCAGCTTAGAGGGCTACGAGCAGTACTTC. Its protein product is CASSLEGYEQYF. Full variable domain (missing parts from reference TRBV5-1 and TRBJ2-7): KAGVTQTPRYLIKTRGQQVTLSCSPISGHRSVSWYQQTPGQGLQFLFEYFSETQRNKGNFPGRFSGRQFSNSRSEMNVSTLELGDSALYLCASSLEGYEQYFGPGTRLTVT.

This clone was picked up one time. Different DNA sequences within this sample yield the same CDR3. V gene TRBV6-1 combines with J gene TRBJ2-5; 8 bases align to TRBD1. V shed 6 bases and J 2 bases; nucleotides not matched to a gene: 2. Looked up from germline, CDR1 is MNHNS and CDR2 is SASEGT. CDR3 length: 13 amino acids. The CDR3 sequence is CASRDRGQETQYF. CDR3 nucleotides: TGTGCCAGCAGAGACAGGGGTCAAGAGACCCAGTACTTC.

The chain recombines TRBV13 with TRBJ1-1; D gene uncertain. The CDR3 totals 14 residues. CDR1 is PRHDT and CDR2 is FYEKMQ in the germline V gene (reference sequence). Trimming took off 1 base at V and 4 bases at J, with 10 bases between the two ends. CDR3 bases: TGTGCCAGCAGCTTAGAAGGGTTGAGCACTGAAGCTTTCTTT. It translates to CASSLEGLSTEAFF.

The CDR3 sequence is CATPYLYEQYF. The CDR3 DNA reads TGTGCCACCCCCTACTTGTACGAGCAGTACTTC. The chain combines TRBV6-6 with TRBJ2-7; D is unresolved. V was shortened by 10 bases and J by 4 bases, with 11 bases between the two germline ends. Germline lookup yields CDR1 MNHNY and CDR2 SVGAGI (reference sequence). The CDR3 sequence is 11 residues long.